The T cell receptor beta chain described here comes from a study of PD-L1 blockade in urothelial cancer. Overall study: About 85% of the roughly 29 patients were men whose urothelial cancer was bladder-origin. Blood analysis was done at 3 weeks (second dose) and 6 weeks after treatment began. The number of prior chemotherapy regimens per patient was 0 to 3.

The table came from immunoSEQ multiplex PCR; TCRdb's copy has only in-frame clones and leaves some out. Of roughly 90,000 clones listed, around 92% are singletons. Time point defined: pretreatment peripheral blood. Pretreatment and on-treatment samples were taken, numbering 1 to 8 per patient. Sequencing was performed on PBMCs, taken around atezolizumab (anti-PD-L1) treatment. The TCR sequence derives from a woman older than 75 with urothelial cancer.

The DNA for the CDR3 is TGTGCCAGCAGTTTAGAGGCTAGCGGGATGAGCACAGATACGCAGTATTTT. It specifies CASSLEASGMSTDTQYF. The chain links TRBV27 to TRBJ2-3; 9 bases line up with TRBD2. Germline V CDR1 and CDR2: MNHEY, SMNVEV (reference sequence). The CDR3 runs 17 residues. Trimming cost V 2 bases and J 0 bases; bases outside gene matches: 6.